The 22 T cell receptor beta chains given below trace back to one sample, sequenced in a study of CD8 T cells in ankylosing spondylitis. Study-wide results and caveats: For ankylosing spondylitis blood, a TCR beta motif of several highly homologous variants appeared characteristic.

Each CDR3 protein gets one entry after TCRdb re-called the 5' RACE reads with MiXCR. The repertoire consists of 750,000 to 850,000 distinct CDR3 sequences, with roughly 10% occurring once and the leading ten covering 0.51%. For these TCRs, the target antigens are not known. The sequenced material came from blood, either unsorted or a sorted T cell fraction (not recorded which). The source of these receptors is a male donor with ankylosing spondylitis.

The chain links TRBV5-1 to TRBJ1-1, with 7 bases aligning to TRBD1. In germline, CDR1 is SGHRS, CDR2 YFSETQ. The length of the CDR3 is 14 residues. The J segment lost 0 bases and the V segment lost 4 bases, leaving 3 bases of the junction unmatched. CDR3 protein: CASSQGQMNTEAFF. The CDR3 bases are TGCGCCAGCAGCCAGGGACAGATGAACACTGAAGCTTTCTTT.

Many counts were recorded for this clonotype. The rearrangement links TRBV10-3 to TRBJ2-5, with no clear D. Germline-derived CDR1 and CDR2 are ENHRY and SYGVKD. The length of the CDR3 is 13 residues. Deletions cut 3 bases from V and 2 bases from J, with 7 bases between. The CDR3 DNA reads TGTGCCATCAGTGATATGGGACAAGAGACCCAGTACTTC. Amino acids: CAISDMGQETQYF.

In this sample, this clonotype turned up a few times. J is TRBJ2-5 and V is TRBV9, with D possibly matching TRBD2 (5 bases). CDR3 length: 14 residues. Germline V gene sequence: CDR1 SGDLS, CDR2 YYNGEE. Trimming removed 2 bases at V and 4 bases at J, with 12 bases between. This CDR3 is CASSVDSRRETQYF. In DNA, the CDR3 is TGTGCCAGCAGCGTGGACTCAAGAAGAGAGACCCAGTACTTC.

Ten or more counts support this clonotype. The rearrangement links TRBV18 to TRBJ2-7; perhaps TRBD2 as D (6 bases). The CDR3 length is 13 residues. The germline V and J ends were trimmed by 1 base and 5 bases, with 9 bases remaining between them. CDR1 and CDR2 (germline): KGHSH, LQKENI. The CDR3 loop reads CASSPRLVDEQYF. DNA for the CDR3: TGTGCCAGCTCACCACGACTAGTGGACGAGCAGTACTTC.

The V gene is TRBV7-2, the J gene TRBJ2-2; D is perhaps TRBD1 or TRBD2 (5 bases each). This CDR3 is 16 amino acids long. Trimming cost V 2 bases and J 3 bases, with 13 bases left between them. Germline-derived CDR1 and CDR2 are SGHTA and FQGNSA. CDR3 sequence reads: CASSLQRGLDTGELFF. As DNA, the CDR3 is TGTGCCAGCAGCTTACAGAGGGGATTGGACACCGGGGAGCTGTTTTTT.

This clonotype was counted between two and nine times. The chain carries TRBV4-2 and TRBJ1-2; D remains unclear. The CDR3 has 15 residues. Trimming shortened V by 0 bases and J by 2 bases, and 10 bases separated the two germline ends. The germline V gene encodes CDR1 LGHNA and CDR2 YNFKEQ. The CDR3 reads CASSQEPILNYGYTF. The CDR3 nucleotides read TGTGCCAGCAGCCAAGAACCCATCTTAAACTATGGCTACACCTTC.

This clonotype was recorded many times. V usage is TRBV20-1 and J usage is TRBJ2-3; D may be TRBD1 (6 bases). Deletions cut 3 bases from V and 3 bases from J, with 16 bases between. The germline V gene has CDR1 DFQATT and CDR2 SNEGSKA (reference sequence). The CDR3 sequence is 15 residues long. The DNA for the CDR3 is TGCAGTGCTAGTGGAAGAGGGGGTGCGACAGATACGCAGTATTTT. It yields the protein CSASGRGGATDTQYF.

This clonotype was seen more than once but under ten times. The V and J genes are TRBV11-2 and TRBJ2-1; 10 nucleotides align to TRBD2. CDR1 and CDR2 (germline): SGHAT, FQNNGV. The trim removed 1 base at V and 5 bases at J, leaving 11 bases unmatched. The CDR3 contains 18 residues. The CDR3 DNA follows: TGTGCCAGCAGCTTAGTAACAGGGGCTAGCGGGAGCGACAATGAGCAGTTCTTC. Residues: CASSLVTGASGSDNEQFF.

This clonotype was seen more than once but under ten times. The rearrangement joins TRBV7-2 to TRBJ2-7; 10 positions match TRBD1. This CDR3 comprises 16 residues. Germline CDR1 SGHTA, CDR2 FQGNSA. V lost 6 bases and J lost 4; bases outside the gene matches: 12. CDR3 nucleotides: TGTGCCAGCAGACCCAGACAGGGGGCTGCTCTTTACGAGCAGTACTTC. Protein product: CASRPRQGAALYEQYF.

The CDR3 region has the DNA TGCAGTGCTAGAGACCGACAGGGCGATCCCTACGAGCAGTACTTC. Protein sequence: CSARDRQGDPYEQYF. This chain uses TRBV20-1 with TRBJ2-7; 7 nucleotides agree with TRBD1. The CDR3 covers 15 residues. The germline V gene encodes CDR1 DFQATT and CDR2 SNEGSKA (reference sequence). V shed 0 bases and J 2 bases; nucleotides not matched to a gene: 7.

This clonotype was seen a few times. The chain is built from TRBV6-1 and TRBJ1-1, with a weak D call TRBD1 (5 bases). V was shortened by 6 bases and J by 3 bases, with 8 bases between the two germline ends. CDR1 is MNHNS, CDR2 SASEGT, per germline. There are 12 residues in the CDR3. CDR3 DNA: TGTGCCAGCAGGAAGACAGACACTGAAGCTTTCTTT. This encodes CASRKTDTEAFF.

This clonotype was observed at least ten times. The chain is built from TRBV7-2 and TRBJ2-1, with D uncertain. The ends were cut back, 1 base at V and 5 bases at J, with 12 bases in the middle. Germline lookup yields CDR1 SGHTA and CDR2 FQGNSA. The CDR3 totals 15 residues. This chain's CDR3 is CASSLVGQEHNEQFF. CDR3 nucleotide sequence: TGTGCCAGCAGCTTAGTTGGGCAGGAGCACAATGAGCAGTTCTTC.

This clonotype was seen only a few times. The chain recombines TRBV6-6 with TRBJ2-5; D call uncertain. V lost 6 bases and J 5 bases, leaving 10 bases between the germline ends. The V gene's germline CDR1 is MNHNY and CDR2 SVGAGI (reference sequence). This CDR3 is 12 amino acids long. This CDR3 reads CASSSRRETQYF. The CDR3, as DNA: TGTGCCAGCAGCAGCAGAAGGGAGACCCAGTACTTC.

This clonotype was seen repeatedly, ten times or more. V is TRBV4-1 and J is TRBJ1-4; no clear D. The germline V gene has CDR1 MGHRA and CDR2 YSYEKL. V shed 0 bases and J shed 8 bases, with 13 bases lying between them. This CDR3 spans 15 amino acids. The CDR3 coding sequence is TGCGCCAGCAGCCAAGACGGACTCGGTAGCGAAAAACTGTTTTTT. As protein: CASSQDGLGSEKLFF.

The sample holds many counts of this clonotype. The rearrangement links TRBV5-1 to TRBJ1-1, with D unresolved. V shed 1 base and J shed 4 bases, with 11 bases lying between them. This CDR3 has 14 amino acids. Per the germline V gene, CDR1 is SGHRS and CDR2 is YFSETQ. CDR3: CASSLNTAFTEAFF. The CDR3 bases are TGCGCCAGCAGCTTGAACACAGCCTTCACTGAAGCTTTCTTT.

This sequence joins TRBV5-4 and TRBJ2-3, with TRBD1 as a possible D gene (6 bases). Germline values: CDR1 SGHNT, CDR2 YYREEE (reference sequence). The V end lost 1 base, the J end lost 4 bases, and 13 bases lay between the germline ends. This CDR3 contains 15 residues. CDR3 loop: CASSLYTQGPDTQYF. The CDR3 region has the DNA TGTGCCAGCAGCTTGTACACCCAGGGGCCAGATACGCAGTATTTT. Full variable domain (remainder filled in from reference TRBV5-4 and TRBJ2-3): ETGVTQSPTHLIKTRGQQVTLRCSSQSGHNTVSWYQQALGQGPQFIFQYYREEENGRGNFPPRFSGLQFPNYSSELNVNALELDDSALYLCASSLYTQGPDTQYFGPGTRLTVL.

CDR3 sequence (DNA): TGTGCCACCAGCAGAGGGGCAAGAATAGATACGCAGTATTTT. Amino acid sequence: CATSRGARIDTQYF. The gene calls are TRBV15 and TRBJ2-3; D is unresolved. V gave up 1 base and J gave up 5 bases, with 10 bases separating them. CDR3 length equals 14 residues. Germline CDR1 LNHNV, CDR2 YYDKDF (reference sequence).

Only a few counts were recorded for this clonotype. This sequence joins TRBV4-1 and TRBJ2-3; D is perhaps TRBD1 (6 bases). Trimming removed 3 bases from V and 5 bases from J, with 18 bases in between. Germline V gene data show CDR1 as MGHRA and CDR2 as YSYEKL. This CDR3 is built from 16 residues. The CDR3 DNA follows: TGCGCCAGCAGCCACCAAGTAGTCAGGGGTGGAGATACGCAGTATTTT. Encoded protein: CASSHQVVRGGDTQYF.

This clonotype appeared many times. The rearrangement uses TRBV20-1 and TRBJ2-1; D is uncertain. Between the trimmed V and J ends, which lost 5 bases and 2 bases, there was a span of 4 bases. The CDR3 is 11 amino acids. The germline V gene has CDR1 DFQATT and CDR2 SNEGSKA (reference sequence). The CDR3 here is CSAHPYNEQFF. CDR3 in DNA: TGCAGTGCTCACCCCTACAATGAGCAGTTCTTC.

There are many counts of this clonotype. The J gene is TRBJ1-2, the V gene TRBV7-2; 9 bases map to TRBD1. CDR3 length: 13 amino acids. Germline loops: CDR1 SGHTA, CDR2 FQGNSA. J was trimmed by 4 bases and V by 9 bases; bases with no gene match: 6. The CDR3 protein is CARAQGAGYGYTF. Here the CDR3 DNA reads TGTGCCAGAGCACAGGGGGCAGGCTATGGCTACACCTTC.

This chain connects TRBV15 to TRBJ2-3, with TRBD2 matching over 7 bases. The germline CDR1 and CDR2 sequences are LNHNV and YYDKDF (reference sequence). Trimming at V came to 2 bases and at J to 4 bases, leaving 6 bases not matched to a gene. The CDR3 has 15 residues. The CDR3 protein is CATSRRLATPDTQYF. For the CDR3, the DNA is TGTGCCACCAGCAGAAGACTAGCTACCCCAGATACGCAGTATTTT.

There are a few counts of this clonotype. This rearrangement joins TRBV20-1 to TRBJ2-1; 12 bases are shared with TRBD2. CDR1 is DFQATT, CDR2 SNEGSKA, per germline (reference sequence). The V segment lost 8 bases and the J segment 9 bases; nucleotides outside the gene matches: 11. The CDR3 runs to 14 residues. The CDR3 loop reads CSSLLAGGGIEQFF. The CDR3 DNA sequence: TGCAGTTCACTACTAGCGGGGGGCGGGATTGAGCAGTTCTTC.